Given below is one T cell receptor beta chain in context. What it recognizes is unknown. As defined, naive CD8 cells were CD45RO-negative and positively selected for CCR7, with terminally differentiated effector memory CD45RA+ cells excluded. Libraries were prepared by immunoSEQ multiplex PCR; TCRdb keeps only in-frame clonotypes and omits some of them. The table shows roughly 2 million clones, with around 96% occurring only once. The data stem from a study of shared clonotypes between healthy human individuals. Overall study findings and caveats: Naive CD4 clonotypes overlapped across a handful of donors at 4.5% to 5.5%.

Germline CDR1 reads MNHEY; CDR2 reads SMNVEV (reference sequence). This CDR3 is built from 15 residues. V was pared by 8 bases and J by 3 bases, with 13 bases of the junction left unmatched. The sequencing sample was made of naive CD8+ T cells sorted from blood. The chain has TRBV27 and TRBJ2-7; 7 bases fit TRBD1. This receptor was obtained from a man in his late teens or twenties in good health. The CDR3 loop is CASGSLQGQIYEQYF. In DNA form, the CDR3 reads TGTGCCAGCGGAAGTCTACAGGGACAGATCTACGAGCAGTACTTC.